These T cell receptor beta chains were read from a single sample in a study of blood T cell repertoires in COVID-19. The protocol was immunoSEQ multiplex PCR, while the TCRdb copy is restricted to in-frame clones and leaves out a portion. The sample gives 150,000 to 200,000 clones, approximately 87% of which show up once; around 13% is in the top ten. The source material was peripheral blood. The receptors come from a woman between 65 and 79 years old with COVID-19, enrolled during active disease. Both conserved end residues are part of each CDR3. D genes are given only for firm matches. Size is omitted from some rows. Given values are once, few, many or a class for expanded clones.

TRBV12-3/TRBV12-4	-	TRBJ1-2	TRBD1	CASTQGVDGYTF	TGTGCCAGCACCCAGGGGGTAGATGGCTACACCTTC
TRBV7-3	-	TRBJ2-2	-	CASSLGAIPNTGELFF	TGTGCCAGCAGCTTAGGAGCAATCCCTAACACCGGGGAGCTGTTTTTT
TRBV2	-	TRBJ1-3	TRBD1	CASSLQGANMPDTIYF	TGTGCCAGCAGTCTACAGGGGGCGAATATGCCGGACACCATATATTTT
TRBV28	-	TRBJ2-7	TRBD1	CASSPQGANDEQYF	TGTGCCAGCAGTCCCCAGGGGGCGAACGACGAGCAGTACTTC
TRBV6-5	-	TRBJ2-7	TRBD2	CASRLGLAAYEQYF	TGTGCCAGCAGATTGGGACTAGCGGCGTACGAGCAGTACTTC
TRBV9	-	TRBJ2-1	TRBD2	CASSVSGLVVYNEQFF	TGTGCCAGCAGCGTTTCCGGACTAGTTGTCTACAATGAGCAGTTCTTC
TRBV4-2	-	TRBJ2-1	-	CASSIGESSYNEQFF	TGTGCCAGCAGTATAGGGGAAAGCTCCTACAATGAGCAGTTCTTC
TRBV10-3	-	TRBJ2-1	TRBD2	CAISKTSGEVSNEQFF	TGTGCCATCAGTAAGACTAGCGGGGAGGTATCCAATGAGCAGTTCTTC
TRBV24-1	-	TRBJ2-7	-	CATSDTVDSYYEQYF	TGTGCCACCAGTGATACGGTGGACAGCTACTACGAGCAGTACTTC
TRBV6-5	-	TRBJ2-3	-	CASTSPTDTQYF	TGTGCCAGCACTTCCCCCACAGATACGCAGTATTTT
TRBV19	-	TRBJ1-5	-	CASRKTPYSNQPQHF	TGTGCCAGTAGGAAGACACCGTATAGCAATCAGCCCCAGCATTTT
TRBV5-5	-	TRBJ1-4	-	CASSYDRGTTNEKLFF	TGTGCCAGCAGTTACGACCGGGGGACAACTAATGAAAAACTGTTTTTT
TRBV5-1	-	TRBJ2-7	-	CASSLPGTLYEQYF	TGCGCCAGCAGCCTGCCCGGGACTCTCTACGAGCAGTACTTC
TRBV28	-	TRBJ1-5	-	CASSRLWGTNSNQPQHF	TGTGCCAGCAGTCGCCTATGGGGGACAAATAGCAATCAGCCCCAGCATTTT
TRBV5-4	-	TRBJ1-1	-	CASSLAGVPTEAFF	TGTGCCAGCAGCCTAGCCGGAGTTCCTACTGAAGCTTTCTTT
TRBV2	-	TRBJ2-7	TRBD2	CASSETPPGAGGNEQYF	TGTGCCAGCAGTGAAACCCCGCCGGGAGCGGGAGGAAACGAGCAGTACTTC
TRBV19	once	TRBJ1-5	TRBD1	CASSTDRADQPQHF	TGTGCCAGTAGTACAGACAGGGCTGACCAGCCCCAGCATTTT
TRBV6-5	few	TRBJ2-1	-	CATLGVATYNEQFF	TGTGCCACCCTAGGAGTCGCTACCTACAATGAGCAGTTCTTC
TRBV5-1	-	TRBJ2-7	-	CASRSGYSYEQYF	TGCGCCAGCAGATCCGGGTACTCCTACGAGCAGTACTTC
TRBV6-1	-	TRBJ2-5	-	CASSESMETQYF	TGTGCCAGCAGTGAATCAATGGAGACCCAGTACTTC
TRBV3-1/TRBV3-2	-	TRBJ1-2	-	CASSQGTAKFFYTF	TGTGCCAGCAGCCAAGGCACAGCAAAATTCTTCTACACCTTC
TRBV5-6	-	TRBJ1-4	TRBD1	CASSLMDRVHEKLFF	TGTGCCAGCAGCCTAATGGACAGGGTACATGAAAAACTGTTTTTT
TRBV18	-	TRBJ1-1	TRBD1	CASSPLEGGFTEAFF	TGTGCCAGCTCACCCCTCGAAGGGGGCTTCACTGAAGCTTTCTTT
TRBV27	-	TRBJ2-7	TRBD2	CASSFRTSGGYEQYF	TGTGCCAGCAGTTTTAGGACTAGCGGGGGCTACGAGCAGTACTTC
TRBV4-1	-	TRBJ1-5	-	CASSPMGGVNNQPQHF	TGCGCCAGCAGCCCCATGGGGGGGGTCAACAATCAGCCCCAGCATTTT
TRBV30	few	TRBJ2-3	TRBD2	CASEGSSGSDGDTQYF	TGTGCCTCGGAGGGTTCTAGCGGGAGCGACGGAGATACGCAGTATTTT
TRBV6-1	-	TRBJ2-1	-	CASSDGGGSRYNEQFF	TGTGCCAGCAGTGACGGTGGTGGGAGTAGGTACAATGAGCAGTTCTTC
TRBV18	-	TRBJ2-7	TRBD1	CASSPGQGGTSGSEQYF	TGTGCCAGCTCACCGGGACAGGGGGGAACTAGCGGATCCGAGCAGTACTTC
TRBV2	-	TRBJ2-5	TRBD2	CASQGLAGPQETQYF	TGTGCCAGCCAAGGACTAGCGGGACCGCAAGAGACCCAGTACTTC
TRBV13	-	TRBJ2-3	TRBD2	CASSLGAGVADTQYF	TGTGCCAGCAGCTTAGGTGCGGGAGTAGCAGATACGCAGTATTTT
TRBV5-1	-	TRBJ2-5	TRBD2	CASSNPTSEETQYF	TGCGCCAGCAGCAACCCGACTAGCGAAGAGACCCAGTACTTC
TRBV27	once	TRBJ2-7	TRBD1	CASRSGTGASYEQYF	TGTGCCAGCAGGTCCGGGACAGGGGCCTCCTACGAGCAGTACTTC
TRBV11-3	few	TRBJ2-2	-	CASSSLRASGELFF	TGTGCCAGCAGCAGCCTCAGAGCGAGTGGGGAGCTGTTTTTT
TRBV19	-	TRBJ2-6	-	CASSTPPGTGANVLTF	TGTGCCAGTAGTACCCCACCGGGAACTGGGGCCAACGTCCTGACTTTC
TRBV6-2/TRBV6-3	-	TRBJ2-2	TRBD2	CASSYGGLGIGELFF	TGTGCCAGCAGTTACGGGGGACTAGGAATCGGGGAGCTGTTTTTT
TRBV5-1	-	TRBJ2-3	TRBD2	CASSPRVAGEADTQYF	TGCGCCAGCAGCCCCCGGGTAGCGGGAGAGGCAGATACGCAGTATTTT
TRBV19	-	TRBJ2-7	TRBD1	CASSIDRDRESNEQYF	TGTGCCAGTAGTATAGATCGGGACAGGGAATCTAACGAGCAGTACTTC
TRBV6-6	-	TRBJ2-7	-	CASSLTTHYTPGTYEQYF	TGTGCCAGCAGTCTAACAACCCATTACACGCCGGGGACCTACGAGCAGTACTTC
TRBV5-1	-	TRBJ1-5	-	CASSLGGGDNQPQHF	TGCGCCAGCAGCTTAGGGGGGGGCGACAATCAGCCCCAGCATTTT
TRBV19	-	TRBJ2-3	TRBD1	CASRNPDRGLGTDTQYF	TGTGCCAGTAGGAACCCGGACAGGGGGCTGGGCACAGATACGCAGTATTTT
TRBV28	-	TRBJ1-3	-	CASSFGSGNTIYF	TGTGCCAGCAGCTTCGGCTCTGGAAACACCATATATTTT
TRBV2	-	TRBJ2-2	-	CASRVRANTGELFF	TGTGCCAGCAGGGTACGAGCAAACACCGGGGAGCTGTTTTTT
TRBV27	-	TRBJ2-4	TRBD1	CASSSPRTGVQYF	TGTGCCAGCAGTTCCCCTAGGACAGGCGTTCAGTACTTC
TRBV3-1/TRBV3-2	once	TRBJ2-5	-	CASSQDLRAGRETQYF	TGTGCCAGCAGCCAAGATCTGCGGGCAGGTCGGGAGACCCAGTACTTC
TRBV6-5	-	TRBJ2-1	TRBD1	CASSPDRGPYNEQFF	TGTGCCAGCAGTCCTGACAGGGGGCCCTACAATGAGCAGTTCTTC
TRBV27	-	TRBJ2-7	-	CASSLYQGGPYEQYF	TGTGCCAGCAGTTTATACCAGGGCGGTCCCTACGAGCAGTACTTC
TRBV5-1	-	TRBJ2-7	-	CASSSQPNSGNEQYF	TGCGCCAGCAGCTCCCAACCGAACTCAGGGAACGAGCAGTACTTC
TRBV5-5	-	TRBJ1-3	-	CASSLNQGGTGNTIYF	TGTGCCAGCAGCTTGAATCAGGGAGGGACCGGAAACACCATATATTTT
TRBV11-3	-	TRBJ2-7	-	CASSPLSYEQYF	TGTGCCAGCAGCCCGCTATCCTACGAGCAGTACTTC
TRBV5-1	-	TRBJ2-5	-	CASSLAWGRVETQYF	TGCGCCAGCAGCTTGGCCTGGGGCAGGGTCGAGACCCAGTACTTC
TRBV11-2	-	TRBJ2-7	TRBD2	CASSPGLAGVEQYF	TGTGCCAGCAGCCCCGGACTAGCGGGAGTCGAGCAGTACTTC
TRBV7-3	few	TRBJ1-1	-	CASSLMADTEAFF	TGTGCCAGCAGCTTAATGGCGGACACTGAAGCTTTCTTT
TRBV28	once	TRBJ1-2	-	CASSLVGGGYTF	TGTGCCAGCAGTTTAGTGGGGGGTGGCTACACCTTC
TRBV7-9	once	TRBJ2-7	TRBD1	CASRLNSAGTDYEQYF	TGTGCCAGCAGGCTAAACTCGGCCGGGACAGATTACGAGCAGTACTTC
TRBV12-5	-	TRBJ1-1	-	CASGLGQMNTEAFF	TGTGCTAGTGGTTTGGGACAGATGAACACTGAAGCTTTCTTT
TRBV30	-	TRBJ2-1	-	CAWSGRRSYNEQFF	TGTGCCTGGTCGGGAAGACGGTCCTACAATGAGCAGTTCTTC
TRBV11-3	-	TRBJ1-1	-	CASTPRGGGTEAFF	TGTGCCAGCACCCCCAGGGGAGGGGGCACTGAAGCTTTCTTT
TRBV6-5	-	TRBJ2-3	TRBD2	CASSYTGGEPQYF	TGTGCCAGCAGTTACACGGGAGGGGAGCCGCAGTATTTT